A selection of T cell receptor beta chains follows, all from one sample in a study of CD8 T cells in Susac syndrome. TCRdb reanalysed the immunoSEQ multiplex PCR reads using MiXCR and keeps one entry per CDR3 protein. The table shows under 200,000 distinct CDR3 sequences, with about 95% occurring only once. Sequences were obtained from CD8+ T cells from PBMCs. The receptors originated from a human donor with multiple sclerosis. CDR3s include the opening cysteine and the closing phenylalanine or tryptophan. D genes are given only for firm matches. Not all rows give a size; the values are once, few, many and, for expanded clones, a class.

V gene	D gene	J gene	clone size	CDR3 protein	CDR3 DNA
TRBV27	NA	TRBJ2-1	NA	CASSISSKNEQFF	TGTGCCAGCAGTATATCTAGCAAAAATGAGCAGTTCTTC
TRBV5-1	NA	TRBJ2-2	NA	CASSLGPGTTGELFF	TGCGCCAGCAGCTTGGGCCCGGGGACCACCGGGGAGCTGTTTTTT
TRBV7-9	NA	TRBJ2-5	NA	CASTFQGDATQETQYF	TGTGCCAGCACCTTCCAAGGAGACGCCACCCAAGAGACCCAGTACTTC
TRBV29-1	NA	TRBJ1-1	NA	CSVGVTPRGEAFF	TGCAGCGTTGGGGTAACCCCAAGGGGTGAAGCTTTCTTT
TRBV20-1	NA	TRBJ2-7	NA	CSVADSYEQYF	TGCAGTGTCGCGGACAGCTACGAGCAGTACTTC
TRBV7-9	NA	TRBJ1-1	NA	CASSYQQGGNTEAFF	TGTGCCAGCAGCTACCAACAGGGAGGGAACACTGAAGCTTTCTTT
TRBV20-1	NA	TRBJ1-5	NA	CSARVEDLYSNQPQHF	TGCAGTGCTAGAGTGGAGGACCTTTATAGCAATCAGCCCCAGCATTTT
TRBV6-1	NA	TRBJ2-5	NA	CASSAFGLQETQYF	TGTGCCAGCAGTGCCTTTGGGCTCCAAGAGACCCAGTACTTC
TRBV20-1	TRBD2	TRBJ2-1	once	CSARMGTSREQFF	TGCAGTGCTAGAATGGGGACTAGCCGTGAGCAGTTCTTC
TRBV29-1	NA	TRBJ2-7	few	CSVEEDSYEQYF	TGCAGCGTTGAAGAAGACTCCTACGAGCAGTACTTC
TRBV19	NA	TRBJ2-1	NA	CASSASGNSYNEQFF	TGTGCCAGTAGTGCAAGCGGCAACTCCTACAATGAGCAGTTCTTC
TRBV25-1	NA	TRBJ2-1	NA	CASSEVTGEQFF	TGTGCCAGCAGTGAAGTTACGGGAGAGCAGTTCTTC
TRBV30	NA	TRBJ2-7	NA	CAFDISYEQYF	TGTGCCTTTGACATCTCCTACGAGCAGTACTTC
TRBV7-2	TRBD2	TRBJ2-3	NA	CASSLLAGYYRTDTQYF	TGTGCCAGCAGCCTTCTAGCGGGGTACTACCGCACAGATACGCAGTATTTT
TRBV9	TRBD2	TRBJ2-7	NA	CASSAPGLAGFVEQYF	TGTGCCAGCAGCGCACCGGGACTAGCGGGATTCGTCGAGCAGTACTTC
TRBV6-6	TRBD1	TRBJ1-6	NA	CASSFPGQGYSPLHF	TGTGCCAGCAGTTTCCCGGGACAGGGATATTCACCCCTCCACTTT
TRBV27	NA	TRBJ2-2	NA	CASSLGWTPSTGELFF	TGTGCCAGCAGTTTGGGCTGGACGCCGAGCACCGGGGAGCTGTTTTTT
TRBV4-1	NA	TRBJ2-7	few	CASSQEPGAYEQYF	TGCGCCAGCAGCCAAGAGCCAGGGGCCTACGAGCAGTACTTC
TRBV11-2	NA	TRBJ2-2	NA	CASSLAAMNTGELFF	TGTGCCAGCAGCTTAGCGGCAATGAACACCGGGGAGCTGTTTTTT
TRBV25-1	NA	TRBJ1-2	NA	CASRGHDGYGYTF	TGTGCCAGCAGAGGCCACGATGGATATGGCTACACCTTC
TRBV6-1	NA	TRBJ2-4	NA	CASSPPDSHSRAKNIQYF	TGTGCCAGCAGCCCGCCCGACTCACACTCAAGGGCCAAAAACATTCAGTACTTC
TRBV7-8	TRBD2	TRBJ2-1	NA	CASSLGLAGDLYNEQFF	TGTGCCAGCAGCCTCGGACTAGCGGGGGACCTCTACAATGAGCAGTTCTTC
TRBV3-1	NA	TRBJ1-1	NA	CASSQDLVGATEAFF	TGTGCCAGCAGCCAAGATCTCGTGGGGGCCACTGAAGCTTTCTTT
TRBV2	TRBD2	TRBJ2-5	NA	CASSGDVTVGGETQYF	TGTGCCAGCAGTGGAGATGTGACAGTGGGGGGGGAGACCCAGTACTTC
TRBV7-9	TRBD1	TRBJ1-1	NA	CASSISGTVNTEAFF	TGTGCCAGCAGCATTTCCGGGACAGTTAACACTGAAGCTTTCTTT
TRBV19	TRBD2	TRBJ2-3	NA	CASSRTTLPGTNIDTQYF	TGTGCCAGTAGCCGTACTACCCTCCCCGGGACTAACATAGATACGCAGTATTTT
TRBV28	NA	TRBJ1-5	NA	CASSSTGYNQPQHF	TGTGCCAGCAGTTCCACAGGGTACAATCAGCCCCAGCATTTT
TRBV9	NA	TRBJ1-1	NA	CASSVEEGMNTEAFF	TGTGCCAGCAGCGTAGAGGAGGGAATGAACACTGAAGCTTTCTTT
TRBV27	NA	TRBJ2-1	NA	CASTSGGYNEQFF	TGTGCCAGCACGTCTGGGGGTTACAATGAGCAGTTCTTC
TRBV30	TRBD2	TRBJ2-3	NA	CAWSVRAAGEGDTQYF	TGTGCCTGGAGTGTAAGGGCCGCGGGAGAAGGGGATACGCAGTATTTT
TRBV2	TRBD2	TRBJ2-4	NA	CASRNGTSSNIQYF	TGTGCCAGCAGAAACGGGACTAGCAGCAACATTCAGTACTTC
TRBV27	NA	TRBJ2-7	few	CASSLYGGSYEQYF	TGTGCCAGCAGTTTATATGGGGGGTCCTACGAGCAGTACTTC
TRBV27	NA	TRBJ2-2	NA	CASTPYAAKNTGELFF	TGTGCCAGCACTCCATATGCGGCCAAGAACACCGGGGAGCTGTTTTTT
TRBV6-1	NA	TRBJ2-5	few	CASRARWGPQTQYF	TGTGCCAGCAGGGCCAGATGGGGGCCGCAGACCCAGTACTTC
TRBV3-1	NA	TRBJ2-2	few	CASSQQGWDGELFF	TGTGCCAGCAGCCAGCAGGGTTGGGACGGGGAGCTGTTTTTT
TRBV20-1	TRBD1	TRBJ2-7	NA	CSARTQDRVNYEQYF	TGCAGTGCTAGAACCCAGGACAGGGTTAACTACGAGCAGTACTTC
TRBV20-1	NA	TRBJ2-1	NA	CSARDSALGEQFF	TGCAGTGCTAGGGATAGCGCTCTCGGGGAGCAGTTCTTC
TRBV7-9	TRBD2	TRBJ2-5	NA	CASSPRGRGEETQYF	TGTGCCAGCAGCCCCCGGGGGAGGGGAGAAGAGACCCAGTACTTC
TRBV27	NA	TRBJ1-1	NA	CASSPPGGSEAFF	TGTGCCAGCAGCCCCCCTGGGGGAAGCGAAGCTTTCTTT
TRBV27	NA	TRBJ2-5	NA	CPSRAETQYF	TGTCCCAGCAGGGCAGAGACCCAGTACTTC
TRBV9	NA	TRBJ1-5	few	CASSVGGSNQPQHF	TGTGCCAGCAGCGTAGGGGGTAGCAATCAGCCCCAGCATTTT
TRBV6-5	NA	TRBJ1-2	NA	CASSPPGQVAYGYTF	TGTGCCAGCAGTCCTCCGGGGCAGGTAGCCTATGGCTACACCTTC
TRBV12-3/TRBV12-4	NA	TRBJ2-1	NA	CASSPVGLGPYNEQFF	TGTGCCAGCAGTCCCGTGGGACTGGGCCCCTACAATGAGCAGTTCTTC
TRBV6-4	TRBD1	TRBJ1-1	NA	CASRSQGTAEAFF	TGTGCCAGCAGGAGCCAGGGGACAGCTGAAGCTTTCTTT
TRBV28	NA	TRBJ1-3	NA	CASSLPGAGNTIYF	TGTGCCAGCAGTTTGCCCGGAGCCGGAAACACCATATATTTT
TRBV3-1	NA	TRBJ2-7	NA	CASSQEPLAYEQYF	TGTGCCAGCAGCCAAGAACCCTTGGCCTACGAGCAGTACTTC
TRBV5-1	NA	TRBJ2-7	NA	CASSLGARYEQYF	TGCGCCAGCAGCTTGGGGGCACGCTACGAGCAGTACTTC
TRBV5-4	TRBD2	TRBJ2-7	NA	CASSTRLARNEQYF	TGTGCCAGCAGCACTAGACTAGCGCGGAACGAGCAGTACTTC
TRBV13	NA	TRBJ2-4	once	CASSLGALAKNIQYF	TGTGCCAGCAGCTTAGGGGCCCTAGCCAAAAACATTCAGTACTTC
TRBV3-1	NA	TRBJ1-1	NA	CASRSQGYTEAFF	TGTGCCAGCAGGTCTCAGGGATACACTGAAGCTTTCTTT
TRBV27	NA	TRBJ2-1	NA	CASSLKKADSYNEQFF	TGTGCCAGCAGTTTAAAAAAGGCCGACTCCTACAATGAGCAGTTCTTC
TRBV18	NA	TRBJ2-7	NA	CASSSTESYEQYF	TGTGCCAGCTCGTCGACAGAATCCTACGAGCAGTACTTC
TRBV11-2	NA	TRBJ2-3	NA	CASSLEVVSSTDTQYF	TGTGCCAGCAGCTTAGAGGTGGTTTCTAGCACAGATACGCAGTATTTT
TRBV27	NA	TRBJ2-6	few	CASRGGSGANVLTF	TGTGCCAGCAGGGGTGGCTCTGGGGCCAACGTCCTGACTTTC
TRBV14	NA	TRBJ1-1	NA	CASSHLYTEAFF	TGTGCCAGCAGCCACTTGTACACTGAAGCTTTCTTT
TRBV13	NA	TRBJ2-7	NA	CASSLLESSYEQYF	TGTGCCAGCAGCTTATTGGAATCCTCCTACGAGCAGTACTTC